A selection of T cell receptor beta chains follows, all from one sample in a study of T cell responses to AZD1222 COVID-19 vaccine. Profiled with immunoSEQ multiplex PCR; TCRdb holds only in-frame clones, not every one. The repertoire holds 100,000 to 120,000 clones, roughly 92% seen once, with 2% to 2.5% in the top ten. The sample in question was peripheral blood, obtained 28 days after the second AZD1222 dose. All receptors come from an adult who received the AZD1222 COVID-19 vaccine. CDR3s leave out the opening cysteine and the closing phenylalanine or tryptophan. D genes are given only for firm matches.

-	TRBV9	TRBJ2-3	ASRTLGTDTQY
-	TRBV7-8	TRBJ1-2	ASSLIYTSYGYT
-	TRBV7-9	TRBJ1-2	ASSLEAGLYGYT
TRBD1	TRBV18	TRBJ1-5	ASSQGQGVNQPQH
-	TRBV7-2	TRBJ1-1	ASSFDRWGEPEAF
-	TRBV27	TRBJ1-5	ASSSGALSNQPQH
TRBD1	TRBV7-8	TRBJ1-2	ASSIRPQGDTYGYT
TRBD1	TRBV4-1	TRBJ1-3	ASSPPSGGLEYSGNTIY
-	TRBV4-1	TRBJ1-1	ASKPGAGMNTEAF
-	TRBV7-2	TRBJ2-2	ASSRRSPGTTGELF
-	TRBV4-3	TRBJ2-2	ASSQAGAGELF
TRBD2	TRBV18	TRBJ2-1	ASSPTSGTTFGEQF
-	TRBV11-1	TRBJ2-7	ASSLFGETYEQY
TRBD1	TRBV19	TRBJ1-2	ASSTSGTESYGYT
-	TRBV7-3	TRBJ2-5	ASSPGHAGPQY
-	TRBV12-3/TRBV12-4	TRBJ1-6	ASSWAQGTLH
-	TRBV6-2/TRBV6-3	TRBJ2-2	ASSFRAAGANGELF
-	TRBV4-3	TRBJ2-7	ASSQDEGLVGYEQY
-	TRBV18	TRBJ1-2	ASSPRTLDRYGYT
-	TRBV30	TRBJ2-7	AWRPGLHYEQY
TRBD1	TRBV6-2/TRBV6-3	TRBJ2-7	ASSYSGTGDFYEQY
-	TRBV7-3	TRBJ1-1	ASSFLSYTEAF
-	TRBV5-1	TRBJ1-6	ASSSQGGIAYSPLH
TRBD2	TRBV6-5	TRBJ2-7	ASSYSGGDVSYEQY
-	TRBV29-1	TRBJ1-1	SVEIRRGNTEAF
TRBD2	TRBV4-1	TRBJ2-7	ASSHGISGTYEQY
-	TRBV20-1	TRBJ2-5	SASMTGSQY
-	TRBV29-1	TRBJ2-5	SVEGRPSQETQY
-	TRBV6-5	TRBJ1-3	ASSYSRSSGNTIY
-	TRBV27	TRBJ2-2	ASSPDWTGELF
-	TRBV7-2	TRBJ1-5	ASSLWGSGNQPQH
-	TRBV7-9	TRBJ2-7	ASSPRTAGTYEQY
-	TRBV4-1	TRBJ2-7	ASSQVEQATNNYEQY
-	TRBV5-1	TRBJ2-1	ASSSGQSSYNEQF
TRBD1	TRBV5-5	TRBJ1-2	ASSLVATGDYGYT
-	TRBV3-1/TRBV3-2	TRBJ2-7	ASRGNYEQY
-	TRBV18	TRBJ1-2	ASSPGGDYGYT
TRBD2	TRBV25-1	TRBJ2-7	ASSGAGLAGRYEQY
-	TRBV19	TRBJ2-2	ASSDRNTGELF
-	TRBV5-1	TRBJ1-2	ASTDGGNYGYT
-	TRBV10-2	TRBJ2-7	ASSGPQRRQVGGVSSYEQY
TRBD1	TRBV7-9	TRBJ1-1	ASRYRGPETEAF
-	TRBV19	TRBJ1-2	ASSITAAYGYT
-	TRBV28	TRBJ2-2	ASSSGQYTGELF
TRBD1	TRBV25-1	TRBJ1-6	ASSEFPQGTHNSPLH
-	TRBV11-2	TRBJ2-7	ASSPDYEQY
TRBD2	TRBV3-1/TRBV3-2	TRBJ2-1	ASSQEGKGTSGGAGDWNNEQF
TRBD2	TRBV6-2/TRBV6-3	TRBJ2-1	ASSFNRGTSGYNEQF
-	TRBV5-6	TRBJ2-7	ASSSTLTIFEQY
-	TRBV7-9	TRBJ2-1	ASSFSGTPEQF
-	TRBV7-9	TRBJ2-3	ASSLVPPRRADTQY
-	TRBV2	TRBJ2-5	ASGTEETQY
-	TRBV6-4	TRBJ1-5	ASSVSAGGNQPQH
-	TRBV6-5	TRBJ2-2	ASSKGGATGELF
-	TRBV7-9	TRBJ1-1	ASSLDTVNTEAF
TRBD1	TRBV19	TRBJ2-3	ASSWGQGTDTQY
-	TRBV23-1	TRBJ2-2	ASSQLSQGNTGELF
TRBD1	TRBV9	TRBJ1-2	ASSGQGLGRGGYT
TRBD1	TRBV19	TRBJ1-2	ASRQTGGRTFGNYGYT